Given below is one T cell receptor beta chain in context. Losses at the gene ends were 5 bases for V and 1 base for J; bases not matched to a gene: 7. The CDR3 runs to 15 residues. Germline assignment: CDR1 LNHDA and CDR2 SQIVND (reference sequence). The entry originates in a study of blood T cell repertoires in COVID-19. Overall study: Collection of acute and convalescent COVID-19 samples took place in the United States, Italy and Spain. The analysed material was cDNA or gDNA that came from T cells, B-cell-depleted T cells, or PBMCs.

Per the original methods: Cell counts per sample came from amplifying reference gene primers. TCRdb's copy holds only in-frame clones and misses some; the assay was immunoSEQ multiplex PCR. Clone size and V and J calls were adopted from that table, with D and trimming inferred from the DNA. Here the sample spans about 73,000 clones, 89% being singletons. The clonotype was recovered from a man aged 80 or over with acute or convalescent COVID-19. The sample consisted of peripheral blood. This chain joins TRBV19 and TRBJ1-1; 7 bases map to TRBD1. CDR3 loop: CASSLQGGWNTEAFF. For the CDR3, the DNA is TGTGCCAGTAGTCTTCAGGGGGGCTGGAACACTGAAGCTTTCTTT.